These 24 T cell receptor beta chains were all obtained from the same sample, sequenced in a study of T-cell reconstitution after alpha-beta-depleted transplantation in children. Using unique molecular identifiers, the investigators prepared the TCRbeta library. One entry per CDR3 protein, called by TCRdb with MiXCR from the PCR reads. The sample holds approximately 800,000 distinct CDR3 sequences, 15% to 20% seen once. The source was PBMCs, mostly from graft donor cells, collected 360 days after TCRalphabeta/CD19-depleted stem cell transplant. The receptor set was obtained from a male patient between 10 and 17 years old who had a stem cell transplant for acute lymphoblastic leukemia, so the T cells may come from the graft donor.

This clonotype has more than one count but fewer than ten. The DNA for the CDR3 is TGTGCCAGCAGGAAAGGACAGCAAATGAACACTGAAGCTTTCTTT. The encoded protein is CASRKGQQMNTEAFF. The genes are TRBV6-1 and TRBJ1-1; D is possibly TRBD1 (6 bases). The CDR3 extends over 15 amino acids. Germline CDR1 and CDR2: MNHNS and SASEGT. Trimming cost V 6 bases and J 0 bases, with 14 bases left between them.

This chain joins TRBV12-3 or TRBV12-4 and TRBJ2-1; D is unresolved. The CDR3 consists of 13 residues. V lost 3 bases and J 9 bases, leaving 12 bases between the germline ends. This CDR3 is CASSFSGPGEQFF. In DNA form, the CDR3 reads TGTGCCAGCAGTTTTTCTGGGCCAGGTGAGCAGTTCTTC.

On this clonotype: A much bigger clone sits one base away, suggesting this may be a read error. The rearrangement uses TRBV12-3 or TRBV12-4 and TRBJ2-7; either TRBD1 or TRBD2 may supply D (5 bases each). This CDR3 is 16 amino acids long. As DNA, the CDR3 is TGTGCCAGCAGTCCCCGGGGCCCCAGGGTCAGGGACGAGCAGCACTTC. Its translation: CASSPRGPRVRDEQHF.

The chain uses TRBV7-9 and TRBJ1-4, with TRBD1 matching over 9 bases. Per the germline V gene, CDR1 is SEHNR and CDR2 is FQNEAQ (reference sequence). This CDR3 region has 14 residues. V was clipped by 5 bases and J by 7 bases; unmatched bases: 5. DNA of the CDR3: TGTGCCAGCAGCCTTGGGACAGGGTTTGAAAAACTGTTTTTT. The encoded protein is CASSLGTGFEKLFF.

The chain couples TRBV3-1 to TRBJ1-4; no firm D call. V lost 2 bases and J lost 12, with 13 bases in between. The CDR3 loop spans 13 amino acids. Per germline, CDR1 LGHDT and CDR2 YNNKEL (reference sequence). CDR3 nucleotides: TGTGCCAGCAGCCAATCAAGAGGGTTTGAACTGTTTTTT. Translating gives CASSQSRGFELFF.

This clonotype was recorded a few times. V is TRBV11-2 and J is TRBJ1-1, with 7 nucleotides matching TRBD1. Germline CDR1 SGHAT, CDR2 FQNNGV. The trim removed 2 bases at V and 1 base at J, leaving 4 bases unmatched. The CDR3 has 15 residues. The CDR3 coding sequence is TGTGCCAGCAGCTTATGGGCAGGGGGGAACACTGAAGCTTTCTTT. Translation: CASSLWAGGNTEAFF.

This clonotype was seen more than once but under ten times. V gene TRBV7-9 combines with J gene TRBJ1-1; D is unclear. The CDR3 totals 16 residues. Germline V CDR1 and CDR2: SEHNR, FQNEAQ (reference sequence). The ends were cut back, 5 bases at V and 10 bases at J, with 26 bases in the middle. CDR3 protein: CASSPRSVASFLGAFF. CDR3 DNA: TGTGCCAGCAGCCCCCGGTCTGTCGCGAGCTTTCTTGGAGCTTTCTTT.

The chain recombines TRBV29-1 with TRBJ2-5; the D is unclear. Trimming removed 4 bases at V and 5 bases at J, with 11 bases between. CDR1 is SQVTM, CDR2 ANQGSEA, per germline. The CDR3 totals 12 residues. The CDR3 sequence is CSVVNLLETQYF. CDR3 coding DNA: TGCAGCGTTGTTAACCTCCTGGAGACCCAGTACTTC. Using reference TRBV29-1 and TRBJ2-5 for the parts outside the CDR3, the full variable domain is SAVISQKPSRDICQRGTSLTIQCQVDSQVTMMFWYRQQPGQSLTLIATANQGSEATYESGFVIDKFPISRPNLTFSTLTVSNMSPEDSSIYLCSVVNLLETQYFGPGTRLLVL.

This clonotype was seen many times. The rearrangement joins TRBV20-1 to TRBJ2-5; TRBD2 might be the D (6 bases). Trimming took off 5 bases at V and 4 bases at J, with 29 bases between the two ends. The CDR3 length is 18 residues. Germline V CDR1 and CDR2: DFQATT, SNEGSKA (reference sequence). The CDR3 sequence: CSAETTDKGDSGLETQYF. For the CDR3, the DNA is TGCAGTGCTGAGACGACCGACAAAGGCGATAGCGGATTAGAGACCCAGTACTTC.

In this sample, this clonotype turned up a few times. The rearrangement uses TRBV5-1 and TRBJ1-6, with TRBD1 as a possible D gene (5 bases). The germline V gene has CDR1 SGHRS and CDR2 YFSETQ. The CDR3 has 16 residues. V lost 1 base and J 5 bases, leaving 13 bases between the germline ends. CDR3 loop: CASSLTSGTDNSPLHF. The CDR3 DNA is TGCGCCAGCAGCTTGACGTCCGGGACGGATAATTCACCCCTCCACTTT. The entire variable domain, with the rest obtained from reference TRBV5-1 and TRBJ1-6, is as follows: KAGVTQTPRYLIKTRGQQVTLSCSPISGHRSVSWYQQTPGQGLQFLFEYFSETQRNKGNFPGRFSGRQFSNSRSEMNVSTLELGDSALYLCASSLTSGTDNSPLHFGNGTRLTVT.

The chain uses TRBV20-1 and TRBJ2-6, with 7 bases identical to TRBD2. This CDR3 contains 18 residues. Germline assignment: CDR1 DFQATT and CDR2 SNEGSKA (reference sequence). Trimming removed 0 bases from V and 0 bases from J; junction bases left unmatched: 8. In DNA form, the CDR3 reads TGCAGTGCTAGAGATCCTCCGGGGGGACCCTCTGGGGCCAACGTCCTGACTTTC. Translated, it gives CSARDPPGGPSGANVLTF.

This clonotype was counted ten times or more. The chain employs TRBV10-3 and TRBJ2-7; TRBD1 matches at 7 bases. This CDR3 contains 15 residues. The V segment lost 2 bases and the J segment 0 bases; nucleotides outside the gene matches: 4. Germline CDR1 and CDR2: ENHRY and SYGVKD. CDR3 bases: TGTGCCATCAGTGAGCCGGGACAGCTCTCCTACGAGCAGTACTTC. Translating gives CAISEPGQLSYEQYF.

CDR3 nucleotide sequence: TGTGCCAGCAGGGAAAGCAAGGGGGCCAAAAACATTCAGTACTTC. It translates to CASRESKGAKNIQYF. The chain is built from TRBV7-9 and TRBJ2-4; a possible D gene is TRBD1 (5 bases). The CDR3 is 15 residues long. Deletions cut 6 bases from V and 1 base from J, with 13 bases between. Per the germline V gene, CDR1 is SEHNR and CDR2 is FQNEAQ (reference sequence).

This clonotype has only a few counts. V gene TRBV7-2 combines with J gene TRBJ2-7; 7 positions match TRBD2. The CDR3 loop spans 15 amino acids. V lost 2 bases, J lost 4 bases, and 8 bases stayed unmatched. The germline V gene encodes CDR1 SGHTA and CDR2 FQGNSA. CDR3 DNA sequence: TGTGCCAGCAGCTTACCGCAGAGCGGGGATTACGAGCAGTACTTC. Its protein product is CASSLPQSGDYEQYF.

This sequence joins TRBV7-6 and TRBJ1-2; D remains ambiguous. From germline, CDR1 is SGHVS and CDR2 FNYEAQ. The CDR3 length is 14 residues. The V end lost 1 base, the J end lost 4 bases, and 10 bases lay between the germline ends. The chain's CDR3 is CASSLEPGSYGYTF. CDR3 bases: TGTGCCAGCAGCTTAGAACCGGGAAGCTATGGCTACACCTTC.

This clonotype was detected ten times or more. The rearrangement uses TRBV12-3 or TRBV12-4 and TRBJ1-2, with D unresolved. The CDR3 consists of 14 residues. V shed 5 bases and J shed 8 bases, with 18 bases lying between them. The CDR3 DNA sequence: TGTGCCAGCAGTCCTCGACACTACGGCGGGGGCTACACCTTC. Its protein is CASSPRHYGGGYTF.

The chain employs TRBV4-1 and TRBJ2-2, with 11 bases that match TRBD2. This CDR3 is 16 amino acids long. The V gene's germline CDR1 is MGHRA and CDR2 YSYEKL. Trimming took 4 bases from V and 6 from J; bases not matched to a gene: 7. DNA for the CDR3: TGCGCCAGCAGCCTCCTAGCGGGAGGTTCCGCCGGGGAGCTGTTTTTT. The encoded protein is CASSLLAGGSAGELFF.

This clonotype was observed a few times. V usage is TRBV5-1 and J usage is TRBJ2-1, with D hard to call. Germline V gene sequence: CDR1 SGHRS, CDR2 YFSETQ. This CDR3 has 14 residues. The germline V and J ends were trimmed by 1 base and 2 bases, with 7 bases remaining between them. The CDR3 sequence: CASSLTIPYNEQFF. CDR3 nucleotides: TGCGCCAGCAGCTTGACCATCCCCTACAATGAGCAGTTCTTC.

This clonotype showed up just a few times. The V and J genes are TRBV5-1 and TRBJ2-4; D possibly uses TRBD1 or TRBD2 (5 bases each). Germline CDR1 is SGHRS and CDR2 is YFSETQ. Trimming shortened V by 4 bases and J by 9 bases, and 20 bases separated the two germline ends. The CDR3 contains 15 residues. For the CDR3, the DNA is TGCGCCAGCAGCCCGTGGGACCGCCGTTCTGGCATTCAGTACTTC. This encodes CASSPWDRRSGIQYF. Full variable domain (missing parts from reference TRBV5-1 and TRBJ2-4): KAGVTQTPRYLIKTRGQQVTLSCSPISGHRSVSWYQQTPGQGLQFLFEYFSETQRNKGNFPGRFSGRQFSNSRSEMNVSTLELGDSALYLCASSPWDRRSGIQYFGAGTRLSVL.

The gene calls are TRBV11-2 and TRBJ2-7, with a possible D match to TRBD1 (6 bases). CDR3 length: 16 residues. CDR1 and CDR2 (germline): SGHAT, FQNNGV. V was cut by 1 base and J by 1 base, with 14 bases left in between. The CDR3 coding sequence is TGTGCCAGCAGCTTAGTCCCCTTCAGGGGATCCTACGAGCAGTACTTC. It translates to CASSLVPFRGSYEQYF.

This rearrangement joins TRBV4-1 to TRBJ2-7; D tentatively fits TRBD1 or TRBD2 (7 bases each). V lost 4 bases, J lost 4 bases, and 14 bases lay in between. The germline V gene has CDR1 MGHRA and CDR2 YSYEKL. The CDR3 is 14 amino acids. The CDR3 spells CASSPQGEGYEQYF. The CDR3, as DNA: TGCGCCAGCAGCCCTCAGGGGGAGGGGTACGAGCAGTACTTC.

This clonotype has a count of ten or more. The V gene is TRBV3-1, the J gene TRBJ2-2, with D maybe TRBD2 (5 bases). This CDR3 has 14 residues. Germline V gene lookup returns CDR1 LGHDT and CDR2 YNNKEL (reference sequence). Trimming took off 4 bases at V and 3 bases at J, with 9 bases between the two ends. In DNA, the CDR3 is TGTGCCAGCAGCCCCGCGGGTTACACCGGGGAGCTGTTTTTT. Translating it yields CASSPAGYTGELFF.

The J gene is TRBJ2-3, the V gene TRBV10-2; D is perhaps TRBD1 or TRBD2 (5 bases each). Between the trimmed V and J ends, which lost 10 bases and 2 bases, there was a span of 16 bases. This CDR3 is 14 amino acids long. Germline V gene data show CDR1 as WSHSY and CDR2 as SAAADI. The CDR3 region is CATRLQVTTDTQYF. In DNA form, the CDR3 reads TGCGCCACTCGACTACAGGTTACCACAGATACGCAGTATTTT.

In this sample, this clonotype turned up a few times. The chain has TRBV5-1 and TRBJ2-7, with TRBD2 matching over 9 bases. The CDR3 consists of 19 residues. CDR1 SGHRS and CDR2 YFSETQ come from the germline V gene. Germline trimming cut 1 base from V and 4 bases from J; bases unmatched to any gene: 18. CDR3 sequence: CASSLWPGLAVSGGYEQYF. The CDR3 nucleotides are TGCGCCAGCAGCTTGTGGCCGGGACTAGCTGTTTCGGGAGGATACGAGCAGTACTTC. The full variable domain, completed using reference TRBV5-1 and TRBJ2-7, is KAGVTQTPRYLIKTRGQQVTLSCSPISGHRSVSWYQQTPGQGLQFLFEYFSETQRNKGNFPGRFSGRQFSNSRSEMNVSTLELGDSALYLCASSLWPGLAVSGGYEQYFGPGTRLTVT.